The clone carrying this T cell receptor (beta chain) occurred a few times. The data derive from a study of blood T cell repertoires in COVID-19. Study as a whole: From the United States, Italy and Spain came samples of acute and convalescent COVID-19. Sources were T cells, B-cell-depleted T cells, or PBMCs; the material itself was cDNA or gDNA.

The CDR3 sequence is 16 residues long. CDR1 and CDR2 (germline): LGHNA, YNFKEQ. The V and J ends lost 0 bases and 0 bases respectively, with 6 bases between them. Per the original data handling: Reference gene primer amplification gave nucleated cell count estimates. Data came from immunoSEQ multiplex PCR; TCRdb stores just in-frame clones and leaves some out. V, J and clone size were drawn from that table, and D and trimming were deduced from the DNA. The sample yields 300,000 to 350,000 clones, over 80% seen once. This receptor was identified in a man under 40 who had recovered from COVID-19. The sequenced material came from PBMCs or T cells enriched from blood (not recorded which). The V gene is TRBV4-2, the J gene TRBJ2-6; D gene ambiguous. This CDR3 reads CASSQESSSGANVLTF. CDR3 nucleotides: TGTGCCAGCAGCCAAGAGTCCTCCTCTGGGGCCAACGTCCTGACTTTC.